The present entry profiles one T cell receptor beta chain with its context. Samples each yielded at least 6 micrograms of total RNA. The germline V gene encodes CDR1 SGHAT and CDR2 FQNNGV. V was clipped by 5 bases and J by 0 bases; unmatched bases: 9. The CDR3 is made up of 19 amino acids. A sample-barcoded 5' primer and a J-beta primer mix were used in a second PCR of about 7 to 11 cycles. Each CDR3 protein gets one entry after TCRdb re-called the 5' RACE reads with MiXCR. The data contain 900,000 to 950,000 distinct CDR3 sequences, almost 30% of them singletons. These data are taken from a study of blood T cells in healthy people across ages. Another study also made use of these data, one on T cells of mothers and their children. As that study records: A few healthy Caucasian mothers gave samples, and so did their six children. Researchers report slightly higher, though non-significant, overlap in related mother-child pairs than in unrelated pairs.

The sample comprised blood. The chain carries TRBV11-2 and TRBJ2-1, with 14 bases matching TRBD2. The clonotype was recovered from a woman between 40 and 50 years old in good health. CDR3 protein: CASSRTSGGTRSSYNEQFF. In nucleotides, the CDR3 is TGTGCCAGCAGCCGGACTAGCGGGGGGACCCGGAGCTCCTACAATGAGCAGTTCTTC.